The rows below give T cell receptor beta chains drawn from one sample of a study of T-cell reconstitution after alpha-beta-depleted transplantation in children. Using its own MiXCR run on the PCR reads, TCRdb lists one record per CDR3 protein. The table has about 400,000 distinct CDR3 sequences, about a fifth seen once. The sequencing used PBMCs from the stem cell graft donor, collected from the stem cell graft. The receptors here all came from a human donor who donated a stem cell graft to a child with acute myeloid leukemia. Both conserved end residues are part of each CDR3. Each record gives: V gene, J gene, clone size, D gene, CDR3 protein, CDR3 DNA. A D gene is named only where the DNA matches it firmly. A row's size may be missing; if present it is once, few, many or a size class.

>TRBV18|TRBJ1-1|NA|NA
CASSPEAPMNTEAFF
TGTGCCAGCTCACCAGAGGCGCCGATGAACACTGAAGCTTTCTTT
>TRBV18|TRBJ1-2|NA|NA
CASSPGPPARPYGYTF
TGTGCCAGCTCACCAGGACCGCCAGCTCGGCCTTATGGCTACACCTTC
>TRBV6-5|TRBJ2-7|few|NA
CASSYRGGIYEQYF
TGTGCCAGCAGTTACAGAGGGGGTATCTACGAGCAGTACTTC
>TRBV4-1|TRBJ2-7|few|TRBD2
CASSQGTSTYEQYF
TGCGCCAGCAGCCAAGGGACTAGTACCTACGAGCAGTACTTC
>TRBV4-1|TRBJ2-7|few|NA
CASSQSELYEQYF
TGCGCCAGCAGCCAATCTGAGTTGTACGAGCAGTACTTC
>TRBV5-6|TRBJ2-2|few|NA
CASARVSPNTGELFF
TGTGCCAGCGCCCGGGTCTCTCCGAACACCGGGGAGCTGTTTTTT
>TRBV20-1|TRBJ1-5|few|TRBD1
CSASDTDRGGQPQHF
TGCAGTGCCTCAGATACGGACAGGGGCGGCCAGCCCCAGCATTTT
>TRBV29-1|TRBJ1-1|few|NA
CSVEGSGAEAFF
TGCAGCGTTGAGGGGTCCGGGGCAGAAGCTTTCTTT
>TRBV7-3|TRBJ2-3|NA|NA
CASGVETDTQYF
TGTGCCAGCGGGGTCGAAACAGATACGCAGTATTTT
>TRBV20-1|TRBJ2-1|few|TRBD2
CSARTSGRNYEQFF
TGCAGTGCTAGAACTAGCGGGAGGAACTATGAGCAGTTCTTC
>TRBV4-2|TRBJ2-1|many|TRBD1
CASSQDQRGQGEQFF
TGTGCCAGCAGCCAAGATCAGAGGGGGCAGGGTGAGCAGTTCTTC
>TRBV20-1|TRBJ2-7|many|NA
CSARGAATTYEQYF
TGCAGTGCTAGAGGGGCGGCTACTACCTACGAGCAGTACTTC
>TRBV20-1|TRBJ2-7|NA|TRBD2
CSASHGLAGVSFEQYF
TGCAGTGCTAGCCACGGACTAGCGGGAGTGTCTTTCGAGCAGTACTTC
>TRBV2|TRBJ2-1|NA|NA
CASCTRLGGGRQTDNEQFF
TGTGCCAGCTGTACCAGGTTGGGTGGTGGTCGACAGACAGACAATGAGCAGTTCTTC
>TRBV5-1|TRBJ2-3|many|NA
CASSLWGERTDTQYF
TGCGCCAGCAGCTTGTGGGGGGAGAGGACAGATACGCAGTATTTT
>TRBV19|TRBJ2-7|many|NA
CATNSKERPYEQYF
TGTGCCACCAACAGCAAGGAGAGACCCTACGAGCAGTACTTC
>TRBV29-1|TRBJ1-5|NA|TRBD1
CSVRTGDNQPQHF
TGCAGCGTGAGGACAGGGGACAATCAGCCCCAGCATTTT
>TRBV12-3/TRBV12-4|TRBJ2-1|NA|NA
CASKTGTPRNEQFF
TGTGCCAGTAAAACCGGGACTCCCCGCAATGAGCAGTTCTTC
>TRBV10-2|TRBJ2-5|NA|NA
CASSMGILETQYF
TGCGCCAGCAGTATGGGAATTCTGGAGACCCAGTACTTC
>TRBV5-4|TRBJ2-3|NA|NA
CASSFSGLTDTQYF
TGTGCCAGCAGCTTTAGCGGACTCACAGATACGCAGTATTTT
>TRBV20-1|TRBJ2-1|many|NA
CSARDFGYYNEQFF
TGCAGTGCTAGAGATTTCGGCTACTACAATGAGCAGTTCTTC
>TRBV12-3/TRBV12-4|TRBJ2-5|NA|TRBD1
CASSRTGGIRETQYF
TGTGCCAGCAGTCGGACAGGAGGCATTAGAGAGACCCAGTACTTC
>TRBV7-2|TRBJ2-7|NA|NA
CASSLRGGGIHEQYF
TGTGCCAGCAGCCTTCGAGGAGGGGGTATACACGAGCAGTACTTC
>TRBV28|TRBJ2-1|NA|NA
CASSPRLDSRQQFF
TGTGCCAGCAGTCCTCGACTAGATTCAAGGCAGCAGTTCTTC
>TRBV29-1|TRBJ1-4|NA|NA
CSVASQGLSEKLFF
TGCAGCGTTGCCTCTCAGGGGCTGTCGGAAAAACTGTTTTTT
>TRBV3-1|TRBJ2-1|NA|NA
CASSQGPLYNEQFF
TGTGCCAGCAGCCAAGGTCCTCTATACAATGAGCAGTTCTTC
>TRBV7-3|TRBJ2-7|few|NA
CASSLGHSSSYEQYF
TGTGCCAGCAGCTTAGGCCACAGTAGCTCCTACGAGCAGTACTTC
>TRBV20-1|TRBJ2-1|once|NA
CSSRDPLGNNEQFF
TGCAGTTCTAGAGATCCCCTAGGAAACAATGAGCAGTTCTTC
>TRBV12-3/TRBV12-4|TRBJ1-2|NA|NA
CASEDGASYGYTF
TGTGCCAGCGAGGACGGGGCGAGCTATGGCTACACCTTC
>TRBV10-2|TRBJ2-7|few|NA
CATKDKLGPYEQYF
TGCGCCACCAAGGACAAGTTGGGACCCTACGAGCAGTACTTC
>TRBV27|TRBJ2-5|few|TRBD1
CASSLFQSGQGGFETQYF
TGTGCCAGCAGTTTATTCCAGTCGGGACAGGGTGGGTTCGAGACCCAGTACTTC
>TRBV28|TRBJ1-2|many|NA
CASSFGRGNYGYTF
TGTGCCAGCAGTTTTGGCAGGGGCAACTATGGCTACACCTTC
>TRBV24-1|TRBJ2-7|few|NA
CATSTGYPYEQYF
TGTGCCACCAGCACAGGGTATCCCTACGAGCAGTACTTC
>TRBV29-1|TRBJ2-3|NA|TRBD2
CSVIAGSTDTQYF
TGCAGCGTTATAGCGGGAAGCACAGATACGCAGTATTTT
>TRBV10-3|TRBJ1-1|NA|NA
CAISTAGVGGTEAFF
TGTGCCATCAGTACCGCCGGAGTAGGGGGGACTGAAGCTTTCTTT
>TRBV12-3/TRBV12-4|TRBJ2-3|many|TRBD2
CASSPGLVSDTQYF
TGTGCCAGCAGTCCCGGACTAGTCTCAGATACGCAGTATTTT
>TRBV15|TRBJ2-1|few|NA
CATSRDRFHGSLDEQFF
TGTGCCACCAGCAGGGATCGGTTTCACGGGAGTCTCGATGAGCAGTTCTTC
>TRBV12-3/TRBV12-4|TRBJ2-3|NA|NA
CASSLIGFTDTQYF
TGTGCCAGCAGTTTAATTGGGTTCACAGATACGCAGTATTTT
>TRBV29-1|TRBJ2-5|NA|NA
CSVDSGRETQYF
TGCAGCGTTGATTCAGGTCGGGAGACCCAGTACTTC
>TRBV5-1|TRBJ1-1|NA|NA
CASSPFSGGVTEAFF
TGCGCCAGCAGCCCGTTTTCGGGGGGAGTCACTGAAGCTTTCTTT
>TRBV4-3|TRBJ2-6|NA|NA
CASSQGVSLSGANVLTF
TGCGCCAGCAGCCAAGGGGTTTCCCTCTCTGGGGCCAACGTCCTGACTTTC
>TRBV29-1|TRBJ2-5|NA|NA
CSVESAGSRQETQYF
TGCAGCGTTGAAAGCGCGGGTTCGAGACAAGAGACCCAGTACTTC
>TRBV4-1|TRBJ2-5|few|NA
CASSQAKIGLRETQYF
TGCGCCAGCAGCCAAGCAAAGATCGGACTCCGGGAGACCCAGTACTTC
>TRBV12-3/TRBV12-4|TRBJ2-2|many|NA
CASSLLDSPHILTGELFF
TGTGCCAGCAGTTTGTTAGACAGCCCCCACATATTAACCGGGGAGCTGTTTTTT